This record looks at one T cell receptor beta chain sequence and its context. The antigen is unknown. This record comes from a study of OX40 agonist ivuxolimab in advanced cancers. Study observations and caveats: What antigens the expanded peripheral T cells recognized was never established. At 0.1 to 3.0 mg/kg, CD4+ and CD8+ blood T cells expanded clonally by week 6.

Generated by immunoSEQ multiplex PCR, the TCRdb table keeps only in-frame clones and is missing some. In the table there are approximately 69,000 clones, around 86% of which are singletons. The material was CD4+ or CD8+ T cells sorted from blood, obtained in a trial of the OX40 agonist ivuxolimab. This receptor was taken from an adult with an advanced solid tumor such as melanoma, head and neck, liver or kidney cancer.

The CDR3 sequence: CASSHSLAGQETQYF. CDR3 sequence (DNA): TGCGCCAGCAGCCATTCACTAGCGGGGCAAGAGACCCAGTACTTC. This chain connects TRBV4-3 to TRBJ2-5; 10 positions match TRBD2. CDR1 LGHNA and CDR2 YSLEER come from the germline V gene. The ends lost 3 bases at V and 2 bases at J; junction bases unmatched: 3. The CDR3 loop spans 15 amino acids.